Listed below are T cell receptor beta chains from one sample, sequenced in a study of blood T cell repertoires in COVID-19. Some clones are missing from TCRdb's copy, which holds only in-frame ones; the method was immunoSEQ multiplex PCR. The data contain 250,000 to 350,000 clones, 75% to 90% of them seen just once; the ten biggest clones take up 2% to 3%. The sequencing input was PBMCs or T cells enriched from blood (not recorded which). Receptors originate from a woman aged 45-60 years who had recovered from COVID-19. Each CDR3 is given with its conserved first and last residue. Fields, in order: D gene, clone size, J gene, V gene, CDR3 DNA, CDR3 protein. A D gene is named only where the DNA matches it firmly. Where a row states a size, it is once, few, many or the class of an expanded clone; other rows omit it.

D: NA; size: few; J: TRBJ1-2; V: TRBV19; DNA: TGTGCCAGTAGTATTGGGGGCTTCAGCTATGGCTACACCTTC; CDR3: CASSIGGFSYGYTF
D: TRBD1; size: NA; J: TRBJ1-4; V: TRBV7-9; DNA: TGTGCCAGCAGCACCAGGACAGGGCGGAATGAAAAACTGTTTTTT; CDR3: CASSTRTGRNEKLFF
D: TRBD1; size: NA; J: TRBJ1-2; V: TRBV9; DNA: TGTGCCAGCAGCTACGACGGGACAGGGGGCGAAGAAGGCTATGGCTACACCTTC; CDR3: CASSYDGTGGEEGYGYTF
D: NA; size: NA; J: TRBJ1-1; V: TRBV29-1; DNA: TGCAGCGTTGCTCCGGTGAACACTGAAGCTTTCTTT; CDR3: CSVAPVNTEAFF
D: NA; size: once; J: TRBJ1-2; V: TRBV25-1; DNA: TGTGCCAGCAAAGGGACGGGGGGTGGCTACACCTTC; CDR3: CASKGTGGGYTF
D: TRBD2; size: NA; J: TRBJ2-5; V: TRBV11-3; DNA: TGTGCCAGCAGCCGGGGACTAGCGGGAGCCCAAGAGACCCAGTACTTC; CDR3: CASSRGLAGAQETQYF
D: NA; size: NA; J: TRBJ2-4; V: TRBV5-6; DNA: TGTGCCAGCAGCTTGTTGGTGGCAGGAACTATTCAGTACTTC; CDR3: CASSLLVAGTIQYF
D: TRBD1; size: NA; J: TRBJ2-2; V: TRBV5-1; DNA: TGCGCCAGCAGCCAGGGGGCGGCTGGCACCGGGGAGCTGTTTTTT; CDR3: CASSQGAAGTGELFF
D: NA; size: NA; J: TRBJ1-2; V: TRBV5-4; DNA: TGTGCCAGCAGCCGGGGGGTGGCCAGGGACTATGGCTACACCTTC; CDR3: CASSRGVARDYGYTF
D: NA; size: NA; J: TRBJ2-2; V: TRBV5-8; DNA: TGTGCCAGCAGCTTGGCTGCCCCAATCAGGGCCGGGGAGCTGTTTTTT; CDR3: CASSLAAPIRAGELFF
D: NA; size: NA; J: TRBJ2-2; V: TRBV10-3; DNA: TGTGCCATCACGCAGGGCGCGGACACCGGGGAGCTGTTTTTT; CDR3: CAITQGADTGELFF
D: TRBD1; size: NA; J: TRBJ2-7; V: TRBV18; DNA: TGTGCCAGCTCATCGATACCGCCGGGACAGGGGGGTTTGGAGCAGTACTTC; CDR3: CASSSIPPGQGGLEQYF
D: TRBD2; size: NA; J: TRBJ2-1; V: TRBV5-8; DNA: TGTGCCAGCAGCTTACTTCGGACTAGCGGGAGTTCGTACAATGAGCAGTTCTTC; CDR3: CASSLLRTSGSSYNEQFF
D: NA; size: NA; J: TRBJ1-4; V: TRBV2; DNA: TGTGCCAGCAGTGTACAAGGGGCTAATGAAAAACTGTTTTTT; CDR3: CASSVQGANEKLFF
D: TRBD1; size: NA; J: TRBJ2-7; V: TRBV7-9; DNA: TGTGCCAGCAGCTTAAATGCCGGGACAGGGGGCTACGAGCAGTACTTC; CDR3: CASSLNAGTGGYEQYF
D: TRBD1; size: NA; J: TRBJ1-1; V: TRBV10-1; DNA: TGCGCCAGCAGTGCCAGGGGGCTCGCTGAAGCTTTCTTT; CDR3: CASSARGLAEAFF
D: TRBD1; size: NA; J: TRBJ1-1; V: TRBV18; DNA: TGTGCCAGCTCACCACCGACAGGGGCCACTGAAGCTTTCTTT; CDR3: CASSPPTGATEAFF
D: NA; size: NA; J: TRBJ2-5; V: TRBV5-1; DNA: TGCGCCAGCAGCTTGGGTTGGGGGGACCAAGAGACCCAGTACTTC; CDR3: CASSLGWGDQETQYF
D: TRBD1; size: once; J: TRBJ2-7; V: TRBV3-1/TRBV3-2; DNA: TGTGCCAGCAGCCTTGGGACAGCGGCCTACGAGCAGTACTTC; CDR3: CASSLGTAAYEQYF
D: TRBD1; size: NA; J: TRBJ1-4; V: TRBV6-2/TRBV6-3; DNA: TGTGCCAGCAGTTACTCTGGGACAGGGGAAGGAGAAAAACTGTTTTTT; CDR3: CASSYSGTGEGEKLFF
D: TRBD1; size: NA; J: TRBJ1-1; V: TRBV5-1; DNA: TGCGCCAGCAGCGCCACAGGGGTGGGTACTGAAGCTTTCTTT; CDR3: CASSATGVGTEAFF
D: TRBD2; size: once; J: TRBJ2-7; V: TRBV27; DNA: TGTGCCAGCACCCCCCGGGGACTAGATTTCTACGAGCAGTACTTC; CDR3: CASTPRGLDFYEQYF
D: TRBD1; size: NA; J: TRBJ1-5; V: TRBV19; DNA: TGTGCCAGTAGTACCGGACAGGGCGTCAATCTCAATCAGCCCCAGCATTTT; CDR3: CASSTGQGVNLNQPQHF
D: NA; size: NA; J: TRBJ1-5; V: TRBV6-4; DNA: TGTGCCAGCAGCGCGGGGAGCAATCAGCCCCAGCATTTT; CDR3: CASSAGSNQPQHF
D: TRBD1; size: NA; J: TRBJ2-7; V: TRBV5-6; DNA: TGTGCCAGCAGCCGGACAGGGAGGTCCTACGAGCAGTACTTC; CDR3: CASSRTGRSYEQYF
D: TRBD1; size: NA; J: TRBJ1-2; V: TRBV3-1/TRBV3-2; DNA: TGTGCCAGCAGCCACAATGACAGGGGGCCGGAAGGCTACACCTTC; CDR3: CASSHNDRGPEGYTF
D: TRBD1; size: NA; J: TRBJ2-4; V: TRBV5-8; DNA: TGTGCCAGCAGCCCTGACAGGGGGCGCAGCATTCAGTACTTC; CDR3: CASSPDRGRSIQYF
D: NA; size: NA; J: TRBJ1-2; V: TRBV7-2; DNA: TGTGCCAGCAGCTTAGTGTGGGGGGCTAACTATGGCTACACCTTC; CDR3: CASSLVWGANYGYTF
D: NA; size: NA; J: TRBJ1-4; V: TRBV6-5; DNA: TGTGCCAGCCGAGCAACTAATGAAAAACTGTTTTTT; CDR3: CASRATNEKLFF
D: TRBD1; size: once; J: TRBJ1-4; V: TRBV6-5; DNA: TGTGCCAGCAGCAAAAACAGGGGTCGGGAAAAACTGTTTTTT; CDR3: CASSKNRGREKLFF
D: NA; size: NA; J: TRBJ1-4; V: TRBV19; DNA: TGTGCCAGTAGACCAGATTCAACTAATGAAAAACTGTTTTTT; CDR3: CASRPDSTNEKLFF
D: TRBD1; size: NA; J: TRBJ1-5; V: TRBV18; DNA: TGTGCCAGCTCAACCGAGACAGGGACGTATCAGCCCCAGCATTTT; CDR3: CASSTETGTYQPQHF
D: NA; size: few; J: TRBJ1-1; V: TRBV2; DNA: TGTGCCAGCAGTGAAGCGCTTCCAGGCGCGGGCACTGAAGCTTTCTTT; CDR3: CASSEALPGAGTEAFF
D: NA; size: NA; J: TRBJ2-2; V: TRBV5-5; DNA: TGTGCCAGCAGCTTCCAACTCACCGGGGAGCTGTTTTTT; CDR3: CASSFQLTGELFF
D: TRBD1; size: NA; J: TRBJ1-5; V: TRBV3-1/TRBV3-2; DNA: TGTGCCAGCAGCCCTCCAGTACATACAGGGGTTTGGAAGCCCCAGCATTTT; CDR3: CASSPPVHTGVWKPQHF
D: NA; size: NA; J: TRBJ2-4; V: TRBV2; DNA: TGTGCCAGCAGCGGGTCCAGGGGCGCGGACATTCAGTACTTC; CDR3: CASSGSRGADIQYF
D: NA; size: once; J: TRBJ2-3; V: TRBV29-1; DNA: TGCAGCGACATCCTTACAGGCACAGATACGCAGTATTTT; CDR3: CSDILTGTDTQYF
D: NA; size: NA; J: TRBJ1-2; V: TRBV5-4; DNA: TGTGCCAGCAGACCGCTTGAGGGGGTCAGGAACTATGGCTACACCTTC; CDR3: CASRPLEGVRNYGYTF
D: NA; size: NA; J: TRBJ2-7; V: TRBV10-2; DNA: TGCGCCAGCAGTGCTCTAAGGGGACTGGGCGAGCAGTACTTC; CDR3: CASSALRGLGEQYF
D: TRBD1; size: NA; J: TRBJ1-6; V: TRBV27; DNA: TGTGCCAGCAGTGACGGACAGGGGGCCTATAATTCACCCCTCCACTTT; CDR3: CASSDGQGAYNSPLHF
D: NA; size: NA; J: TRBJ1-6; V: TRBV7-2; DNA: TGTGCCAGCAGCTCGCAGGGGTTCGGGAATTCACCCCTCCACTTT; CDR3: CASSSQGFGNSPLHF
D: TRBD1; size: NA; J: TRBJ2-7; V: TRBV28; DNA: TGTGCCAGCATCGGTTCGGGACAGGGATACCACGAGCAGTACTTC; CDR3: CASIGSGQGYHEQYF
D: TRBD1; size: NA; J: TRBJ1-2; V: TRBV7-2; DNA: TGTGCCAGCAGCTACGCAGGGGGGTACTATGGCTACACCTTC; CDR3: CASSYAGGYYGYTF
D: TRBD1; size: NA; J: TRBJ1-1; V: TRBV5-4; DNA: TGTGCCAGCAGCCCGGGACAGGGTGGATACACTGAAGCTTTCTTT; CDR3: CASSPGQGGYTEAFF
D: NA; size: NA; J: TRBJ1-6; V: TRBV5-1; DNA: TGCGCCAGCAGCGCAGCTCCCACAGGGACCTATAATTCACCCCTCCACTTT; CDR3: CASSAAPTGTYNSPLHF
D: TRBD1; size: NA; J: TRBJ1-2; V: TRBV7-2; DNA: TGTGCCAGCAGCGATTGGGGACAGGGGAGGGGATATGGCTACACCTTC; CDR3: CASSDWGQGRGYGYTF
D: NA; size: NA; J: TRBJ2-1; V: TRBV24-1; DNA: TGTGCCACCAGTGGCGTAAGCGGTAGCTCCTACAATGAGCAGTTCTTC; CDR3: CATSGVSGSSYNEQFF
D: TRBD1; size: NA; J: TRBJ1-4; V: TRBV30; DNA: TGTGCCTGGAGTAGAGGCAGGGGGTATGAAAAACTGTTTTTT; CDR3: CAWSRGRGYEKLFF
D: TRBD2; size: NA; J: TRBJ2-5; V: TRBV30; DNA: TGTGCCTGGAATGCGGGGGGGGAGACCCAGTACTTC; CDR3: CAWNAGGETQYF
D: NA; size: NA; J: TRBJ1-1; V: TRBV6-5; DNA: TGTGCCAGCAGTTACTCCGGCAGGGACACTGAAGCTTTCTTT; CDR3: CASSYSGRDTEAFF
D: NA; size: once; J: TRBJ1-1; V: TRBV18; DNA: TGTGCCAGCTCACCAAGGGCCAGGGGGAACACTGAAGCTTTCTTT; CDR3: CASSPRARGNTEAFF